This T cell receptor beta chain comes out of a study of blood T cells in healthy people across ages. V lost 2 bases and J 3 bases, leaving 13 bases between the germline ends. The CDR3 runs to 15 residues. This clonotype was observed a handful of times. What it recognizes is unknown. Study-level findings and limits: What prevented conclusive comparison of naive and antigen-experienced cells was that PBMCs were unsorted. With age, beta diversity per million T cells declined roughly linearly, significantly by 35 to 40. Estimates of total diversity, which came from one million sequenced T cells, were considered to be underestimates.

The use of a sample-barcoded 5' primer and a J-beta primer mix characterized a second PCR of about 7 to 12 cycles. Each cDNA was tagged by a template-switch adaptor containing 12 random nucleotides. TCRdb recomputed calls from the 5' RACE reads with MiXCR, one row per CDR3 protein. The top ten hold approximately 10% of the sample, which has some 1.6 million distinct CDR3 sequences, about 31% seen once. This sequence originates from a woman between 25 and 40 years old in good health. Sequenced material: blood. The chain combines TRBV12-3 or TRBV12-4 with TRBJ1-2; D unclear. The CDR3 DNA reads TGTGCCAGCAGTTTAAGTGGTGGGTTGCACTATGGCTACACCTTC. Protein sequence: CASSLSGGLHYGYTF.